The clone carrying this TCR beta chain was detected once. The junction shows a germline mismatch at one end, possibly a read error. The CDR3 is 15 amino acids. In germline, CDR1 is SSHAT, CDR2 FNYEAQ (reference sequence). This entry comes from a study of blood T cell repertoires in COVID-19. Study-level background: Samples taken during acute and convalescent COVID-19 were collected in the United States, Italy and Spain. Sources were T cells, B-cell-depleted T cells, or PBMCs; the material itself was cDNA or gDNA.

Measured with immunoSEQ multiplex PCR; TCRdb has only the in-frame clones, and not every one. Here the sample spans hundreds of thousands of clones, 89% being singletons. Seattle researchers signed up patients amid active infection and tracked them longitudinally. The V and J genes are TRBV7-7 and TRBJ1-5; D unclear. The TCR comes from a woman aged 25 to 45 with COVID-19, enrolled during active disease. The sequenced material came from peripheral blood. The CDR3 sequence: CASSLGDLSNQPQHF. The CDR3 bases are TGTGCTAGCAGCCTAGGAGATCTTAGCAATCAGCCCCAGCATTTT. The whole variable domain, remainder taken from reference TRBV7-7 and TRBJ1-5, is GAGVSQSPRYKVTKRGQDVTLRCDPISSHATLYWYQQALGQGPEFLTYFNYEAQPDKSGLPSDRFSAERPEGSISTLTIQRTEQRDSAMYRCASSLGDLSNQPQHFGDGTRLSIL.